These 23 T cell receptor beta chains were sequenced from one sample in a study of blood T cell repertoires in COVID-19. Assay used: immunoSEQ multiplex PCR; TCRdb lists only in-frame clones, some missing. This table has hundreds of thousands of clones, 87% appearing once. The sequenced material came from PBMCs or T cells enriched from blood (not recorded which). The receptor set was obtained from a man between 35 and 55 years old in a cohort exposed to, infected with or recovered from COVID-19 (not recorded which).

This CDR3 is CSVEISGTYNEQFF. The CDR3 nucleotides read TGCAGCGTTGAAATTTCAGGAACCTACAATGAGCAGTTCTTC. The genes are TRBV29-1 and TRBJ2-1; D uncertain. Germline CDR1 SQVTM, CDR2 ANQGSEA. CDR3 length: 14 residues. V gave up 2 bases and J gave up 2 bases, with 10 bases separating them.

The CDR3 nucleotides are TGCAGCCTCGAGCGGAGCTCCTACAATGAGCAGTTCTTC. Translating gives CSLERSSYNEQFF. The rearrangement links TRBV29-1 to TRBJ2-1; possibly TRBD2 for D (5 bases). The V end was cut by 8 bases, the J end by 0 bases, with 11 bases between. Germline loops: CDR1 SQVTM, CDR2 ANQGSEA. The CDR3 extends over 13 amino acids.

J is TRBJ1-2 and V is TRBV5-1; TRBD1 matches at 11 bases. Trimming removed 3 bases from V and 2 bases from J; junction bases left unmatched: 0. Germline values: CDR1 SGHRS, CDR2 YFSETQ. The CDR3 consists of 14 residues. CDR3 DNA sequence: TGCGCCAGCAGCTGGACAGGGGGCAACTATGGCTACACCTTC. Amino acids: CASSWTGGNYGYTF.

This clone was counted between two and nine times. The gene calls are TRBV19 and TRBJ2-2; 8 positions agree with TRBD2. Per germline, CDR1 LNHDA and CDR2 SQIVND (reference sequence). V lost 6 bases to trimming and J lost 3 bases; unmatched junction nucleotides: 3. The CDR3 loop spans 14 amino acids. The CDR3 loop is CASRVAGYTGELFF. Written as DNA, the CDR3 is TGTGCCAGTAGGGTAGCGGGATACACCGGGGAGCTGTTTTTT.

This clone was seen only once. The CDR3 spells CSVEFGHQETQYF. The CDR3 DNA reads as TGCAGCGTTGAGTTTGGGCACCAAGAGACCCAGTACTTC. The chain carries TRBV29-1 and TRBJ2-5, with D unclear. The CDR3 spans 13 residues. V was pared by 3 bases and J by 0 bases, with 8 bases between. Germline CDR1 and CDR2: SQVTM and ANQGSEA.

The chain has TRBV28 and TRBJ2-7, with TRBD1 as a possible D gene (5 bases). V lost 3 bases, J lost 0 bases, and 9 bases lay in between. This CDR3 has 14 amino acids. Germline V CDR1 and CDR2: MDHEN, SYDVKM. The CDR3 bases are TGTGCCAGCAGTTTCACAGGACACTCCTACGAGCAGTACTTC. Its translation: CASSFTGHSYEQYF.

This clone was observed a handful of times. The chain is built from TRBV5-4 and TRBJ2-7, with 7 bases identical to TRBD1. V lost 3 bases to trimming and J lost 6 bases; unmatched junction nucleotides: 3. This CDR3 has 12 amino acids. CDR1 and CDR2 (germline): SGHNT, YYREEE (reference sequence). This CDR3 reads CASSSGQVEQYF. The CDR3 region has the DNA TGTGCCAGCAGCTCCGGACAGGTCGAGCAGTACTTC.

This clone occurred many times. The chain combines TRBV7-3 with TRBJ1-1; a weak D match, TRBD1 (5 bases). V was pared by 1 base and J by 9 bases, with 18 bases between. Germline V gene lookup returns CDR1 SGHTA and CDR2 FQGTGA. This CDR3 is built from 15 residues. Written as DNA, the CDR3 is TGTGCCAGCAGCTTAAGGGGCGGGACGGATCCTCAAGCTTTCTTT. Residues: CASSLRGGTDPQAFF.

This clone was seen a single time. This chain uses TRBV7-2 with TRBJ1-2; D is perhaps TRBD1 (5 bases). V lost 3 bases and J lost 7, with 27 bases in between. The CDR3 consists of 18 residues. Germline lookup yields CDR1 SGHTA and CDR2 FQGNSA. In DNA, the CDR3 is TGTGCCAGCAGCTTGCGTCTCGACAGTACCTACTCCGGCGCTGGCTACACCTTC. Translating gives CASSLRLDSTYSGAGYTF.

V is TRBV5-4 and J is TRBJ2-2, with D maybe TRBD1 (6 bases). The germline V gene has CDR1 SGHNT and CDR2 YYREEE (reference sequence). This CDR3 region has 14 residues. V lost 6 bases to trimming and J lost 1 base, with 10 bases between them. The CDR3 is CASTKGQNTGELFF. In DNA, the CDR3 is TGTGCCAGCACAAAGGGACAGAACACCGGGGAGCTGTTTTTT.

This chain joins TRBV12-5 and TRBJ1-1; 11 bases agree with TRBD1. From germline, CDR1 is LGHNT and CDR2 FRNRAP. The CDR3 runs to 14 residues. The ends lost 5 bases at V and 7 bases at J; junction bases unmatched: 6. This CDR3 is CASGTGQGASEAFF. CDR3 nucleotides: TGTGCTAGTGGTACAGGACAGGGGGCAAGTGAAGCTTTCTTT.

The CDR3 loop reads CASSLDEGAGYTF. The DNA for the CDR3 is TGCGCCAGCAGCTTGGATGAGGGGGCAGGCTACACCTTC. The V gene is TRBV5-1, the J gene TRBJ1-2; 7 bases are a match to TRBD1. With V trimmed by 0 bases and J by 8 bases, 4 bases remained unmatched. Germline V lookup: CDR1 SGHRS, CDR2 YFSETQ. The CDR3 runs to 13 residues.

The sample holds a few counts of this clone. The CDR3 DNA follows: TGCGCCAGCAGCTTGTCGGACAGTAACTATGGCTACACCTTC. This sequence encodes CASSLSDSNYGYTF. V usage is TRBV5-1 and J usage is TRBJ1-2; a weak D match, TRBD1 (6 bases). With 1 base removed from V and 1 base from J, the gap between germline ends came to 8 bases. Per the germline V gene, CDR1 is SGHRS and CDR2 is YFSETQ. This CDR3 has 14 residues.

The gene calls are TRBV7-8 and TRBJ1-3; D unclear. Germline CDR1 reads SGHVS; CDR2 reads FQNEAQ. This CDR3 comprises 15 residues. Trimming left V 1 base short and J 3 bases short, with 10 bases between. The CDR3 loop reads CASSLVEGHGNTIYF. The CDR3 DNA follows: TGTGCCAGCAGCTTAGTGGAGGGTCATGGAAACACCATATATTTT.

The chain has TRBV27 and TRBJ1-1; 11 bases fit TRBD1. The V and J ends lost 8 bases and 5 bases, in that order; junction bases with no gene match: 13. The CDR3 sequence is 16 residues long. Germline V gives CDR1 MNHEY, CDR2 SMNVEV (reference sequence). The CDR3 spells CASFPLPGQGGTEAFF. Written as DNA, the CDR3 is TGTGCCAGCTTTCCTTTACCGGGACAGGGGGGGACTGAAGCTTTCTTT.

This chain links TRBV5-1 with TRBJ2-5, with a tentative D call TRBD1 (5 bases). The germline V gene has CDR1 SGHRS and CDR2 YFSETQ. Trimming removed 0 bases at V and 2 bases at J, with 8 bases between. The CDR3 covers 14 residues. CDR3 sequence (DNA): TGCGCCAGCAGCTTGGGGACATTTCAAGAGACCCAGTACTTC. Protein sequence: CASSLGTFQETQYF. The full variable domain, in which reference TRBV5-1 and TRBJ2-5 provide the parts outside the CDR3, is KAGVTQTPRYLIKTRGQQVTLSCSPISGHRSVSWYQQTPGQGLQFLFEYFSETQRNKGNFPGRFSGRQFSNSRSEMNVSTLELGDSALYLCASSLGTFQETQYFGPGTRLLVL.

This sequence joins TRBV5-1 and TRBJ2-1, with 8 nucleotides matching TRBD1. Looked up from germline, CDR1 is SGHRS and CDR2 is YFSETQ. J was trimmed by 8 bases and V by 5 bases; bases with no gene match: 12. This CDR3 comprises 15 residues. The CDR3: CASSLTDRENDEQFF. Here the CDR3 DNA reads TGCGCCAGCAGTCTAACGGACAGGGAGAACGATGAGCAGTTCTTC.

The chain joins TRBV9 to TRBJ2-5; 8 positions match TRBD2. V trimming: 3 bases; J trimming: 0 bases; junction bases outside the gene matches: 7. The germline gives CDR1 SGDLS, CDR2 YYNGEE. The CDR3 has 16 amino acids. CDR3 nucleotide sequence: TGTGCCAGCAGCGAGGGGACTAGTGGGTACCAAGAGACCCAGTACTTC. It translates to CASSEGTSGYQETQYF.

V and J are TRBV7-8 and TRBJ2-3; 9 nucleotides line up with TRBD1. Germline-derived CDR1 and CDR2 are SGHVS and FQNEAQ. V lost 2 bases and J lost 0; bases outside the gene matches: 3. This CDR3 is 16 amino acids long. In DNA form, the CDR3 reads TGTGCCAGCAGCTTAATGACAGGGGGAAGCACAGATACGCAGTATTTT. Protein product: CASSLMTGGSTDTQYF.

The chain combines TRBV7-6 with TRBJ1-2; D may be TRBD1 (6 bases). V was clipped by 5 bases and J by 2 bases, with 21 bases between them. Germline CDR1 is SGHVS and CDR2 is FNYEAQ. This CDR3 is built from 17 residues. The CDR3 region is CASSPTQGNRENYGYTF. The CDR3 nucleotides are TGTGCCAGCAGCCCGACACAGGGTAATCGAGAAAACTATGGCTACACCTTC.

The chain combines TRBV7-9 with TRBJ2-1; 8 nucleotides match TRBD2. The CDR3 totals 14 residues. The germline CDR1 and CDR2 sequences are SEHNR and FQNEAQ (reference sequence). V lost 5 bases and J lost 8; bases outside the gene matches: 8. CDR3 sequence reads: CASSRAGARDEQFF. In DNA form, the CDR3 reads TGTGCCAGCAGCCGAGCGGGGGCGCGGGATGAGCAGTTCTTC.

The J gene is TRBJ1-4, the V gene TRBV19; D gene unclear. Deletions cut 5 bases from V and 0 bases from J, with 10 bases between. Germline CDR1 is LNHDA and CDR2 is SQIVND (reference sequence). The CDR3 loop spans 15 amino acids. CDR3: CASSETAATNEKLFF. The CDR3, as DNA: TGTGCCAGTAGTGAAACAGCTGCAACTAATGAAAAACTGTTTTTT.

The chain joins TRBV6-2 or TRBV6-3 to TRBJ1-1, with a weak D call TRBD1 (6 bases). V was shortened by 4 bases and J by 4 bases, with 10 bases between the two germline ends. The CDR3 has 13 amino acids. The germline V gene encodes CDR1 MNHEY and CDR2 SVGEGT. This CDR3 is CASSFRGTTEAFF. In DNA form, the CDR3 reads TGTGCCAGCAGTTTCAGGGGTACCACTGAAGCTTTCTTT.